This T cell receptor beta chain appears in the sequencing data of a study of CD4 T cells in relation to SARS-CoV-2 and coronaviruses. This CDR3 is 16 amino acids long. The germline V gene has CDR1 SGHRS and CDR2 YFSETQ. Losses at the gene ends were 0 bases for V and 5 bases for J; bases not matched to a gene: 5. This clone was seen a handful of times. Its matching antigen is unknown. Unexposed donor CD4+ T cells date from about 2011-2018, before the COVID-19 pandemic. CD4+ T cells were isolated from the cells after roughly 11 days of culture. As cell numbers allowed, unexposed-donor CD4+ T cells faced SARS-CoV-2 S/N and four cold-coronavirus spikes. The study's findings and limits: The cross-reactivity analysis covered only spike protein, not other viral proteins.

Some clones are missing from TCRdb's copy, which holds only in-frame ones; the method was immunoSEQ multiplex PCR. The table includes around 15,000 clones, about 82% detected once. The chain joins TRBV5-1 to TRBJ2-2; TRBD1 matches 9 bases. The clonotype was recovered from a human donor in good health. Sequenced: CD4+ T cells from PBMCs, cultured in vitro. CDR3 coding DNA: TGCGCCAGCAGCTTGGAAGGGACAGGGAGGACCGGGGAGCTGTTTTTT. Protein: CASSLEGTGRTGELFF. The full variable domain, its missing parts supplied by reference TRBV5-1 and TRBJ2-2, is KAGVTQTPRYLIKTRGQQVTLSCSPISGHRSVSWYQQTPGQGLQFLFEYFSETQRNKGNFPGRFSGRQFSNSRSEMNVSTLELGDSALYLCASSLEGTGRTGELFFGEGSRLTVL.